This TCR beta chain was retrieved from a study of shared clonotypes between healthy human individuals. Study details: Aged between 18 and 49, the donors were a couple of women and a few men.

The naive CD8 population came from CD45RO-negative cells selected for CCR7, without terminally differentiated effector memory CD45RA+ cells. None of the donors, who were healthy HIV-negative adults, had recently had acute infections or vaccinations. The germline V gene encodes CDR1 MGHDK and CDR2 SYGVNS. V shed 2 bases and J 9 bases; nucleotides not matched to a gene: 7. The CDR3 contains 15 residues. Repertoires were generated with immunoSEQ multiplex PCR, while TCRdb's copy carries only in-frame clones and drops some. The sample lists hundreds of thousands of clones; 96% were seen once. Sample: naive CD8+ T cells sorted from blood. The TCR sequence derives from a man aged 25-45 years in good health. The chain has TRBV25-1 and TRBJ2-1; 10 nucleotides line up with TRBD2. The CDR3 DNA sequence: TGTGCCAGCAGTGAAAGTAGCGGGAGGTCTATTGAGCAGTTCTTC. Protein product: CASSESSGRSIEQFF.